The 16 T cell receptor beta chains below were found in one sample sequenced in a study of blood T cell repertoires in COVID-19. TCRdb's copy holds only in-frame clones and misses some; the assay was immunoSEQ multiplex PCR. This table has hundreds of thousands of clones, over 75% appearing once. The sequenced sample was peripheral blood. Every receptor here comes from a man aged 18 to 35 with active or convalescent COVID-19.

The gene calls are TRBV19 and TRBJ2-7; unclear D gene. This CDR3 contains 14 residues. Trimming cost V 7 bases and J 0 bases, with 13 bases left between them. CDR1 and CDR2 from the germline V gene are LNHDA and SQIVND (reference sequence). CDR3 protein: CASTPGVSSYEQYF. The CDR3 DNA is TGTGCCAGTACCCCGGGTGTAAGCTCCTACGAGCAGTACTTC.

The chain recombines TRBV10-3 with TRBJ2-5; weak D call: TRBD2 (6 bases). The CDR3 consists of 14 residues. V was clipped by 4 bases and J by 5 bases, with 14 bases between them. The V gene's germline CDR1 is ENHRY and CDR2 SYGVKD. CDR3 DNA sequence: TGTGCCATCAGTGCGCCGACTAGTCGGGAGACCCAGTACTTC. Protein sequence: CAISAPTSRETQYF.

The chain couples TRBV10-3 to TRBJ2-7; 8 positions match TRBD1. The CDR3 sequence is 16 residues long. J was trimmed by 3 bases and V by 1 base; bases with no gene match: 8. The germline gives CDR1 ENHRY, CDR2 SYGVKD. Here the CDR3 reads CAISELWTGRSYEQYF. The CDR3 nucleotides are TGTGCCATCAGTGAGTTGTGGACAGGGAGAAGCTACGAGCAGTACTTC.

The chain carries TRBV6-4 and TRBJ1-6; D perhaps matches TRBD1 (5 bases). Between the trimmed V and J ends, which lost 6 bases and 4 bases, there was a span of 13 bases. CDR1 MRHNA and CDR2 SNTAGT come from the germline V gene. This CDR3 region has 15 residues. CDR3 DNA: TGTGCCAGCAGAAGGGACGGGGGTTATAATTCACCCCTCCACTTT. Amino acids: CASRRDGGYNSPLHF.

This clone was seen once. The chain is built from TRBV12-3 or TRBV12-4 and TRBJ2-5; D is uncertain. With 3 bases removed from V and 9 bases from J, the gap between germline ends came to 14 bases. This CDR3 is 13 amino acids long. CDR3 sequence (DNA): TGTGCCAGCAGTTTTGTGCCTCGCGGAGCCCAGTACTTC. Its protein is CASSFVPRGAQYF.

The chain links TRBV18 to TRBJ2-3; 8 bases are shared with TRBD2. This CDR3 spans 14 amino acids. The V segment lost 6 bases and the J segment 3 bases; nucleotides outside the gene matches: 5. The germline V gene has CDR1 KGHSH and CDR2 LQKENI. The CDR3 coding sequence is TGTGCCAGCTCCCTGGGCGGGGGGACAGATACGCAGTATTTT. Residues: CASSLGGGTDTQYF.

This rearrangement joins TRBV4-1 to TRBJ1-2; D is possibly TRBD1 (5 bases). In germline, CDR1 is MGHRA, CDR2 YSYEKL. V lost 3 bases and J lost 5, with 19 bases in between. This CDR3 is built from 16 residues. The CDR3 loop is CASSHGVVRGGYGYTF. The CDR3 region has the DNA TGCGCCAGCAGCCACGGAGTGGTGAGGGGAGGGTATGGCTACACCTTC.

The chain uses TRBV3-1 (or the pseudogene TRBV3-2) and TRBJ2-3; 10 nucleotides align to TRBD1. In germline, CDR1 is LGHDT, CDR2 YNNKEL (reference sequence). The CDR3 extends over 16 amino acids. V shed 10 bases and J 3 bases; nucleotides not matched to a gene: 13. The CDR3 sequence: CATSQGGQGRTDTQYF. In DNA form, the CDR3 reads TGTGCCACCTCACAGGGGGGACAGGGGAGGACAGATACGCAGTATTTT.

This sequence joins TRBV19 and TRBJ1-1; tentative D call: TRBD1 (6 bases). CDR3 length: 15 residues. V gave up 5 bases and J gave up 10 bases, with 23 bases separating them. CDR1 LNHDA and CDR2 SQIVND come from the germline V gene (reference sequence). This CDR3 reads CASSPAMAGGRTAFF. CDR3 bases: TGTGCCAGTAGTCCTGCCATGGCCGGGGGGCGGACAGCTTTCTTT.

V usage is TRBV12-3 or TRBV12-4 and J usage is TRBJ2-3; D not resolved. There are 12 residues in the CDR3. V dropped 4 bases and J dropped 6 bases, with 8 bases sitting between them. CDR3 DNA sequence: TGTGCCAGCAGTTCCTCTCAGGATACGCAGTATTTT. Translated, it gives CASSSSQDTQYF.

This clone appeared once. The rearrangement uses TRBV5-8 and TRBJ1-5; 9 bases map to TRBD1. Looked up from germline, CDR1 is SGHTS and CDR2 is YDEGEE. The CDR3 length is 14 residues. V gave up 4 bases and J gave up 4 bases; unmatched junction bases: 3. CDR3 amino acids: CASSRDRENQPQHF. CDR3 bases: TGTGCCAGCAGCCGGGACAGGGAGAATCAGCCCCAGCATTTT.

This clone was recorded once. The chain has TRBV18 and TRBJ1-2; D is unclear. In germline, CDR1 is KGHSH, CDR2 LQKENI. The V and J ends lost 3 bases and 4 bases respectively, with 9 bases between them. This CDR3 contains 13 residues. In nucleotides, the CDR3 is TGTGCCAGCTCACCGGAGAGGTCCTATGGCTACACCTTC. Its translation: CASSPERSYGYTF.

A word on this clone: Its ends do not fully match the called genes, so a read error is possible. The rearrangement uses TRBV10-3 and TRBJ1-2; the D is unclear. The CDR3 length is 11 residues. Germline CDR1 reads ENHRY; CDR2 reads SYGVKD. DNA for the CDR3: TGTGCCATCAGTGAGATGGCTAGCTACACATTC. Translating gives CAISEMASYTF.

This clone was counted a few times. The chain uses TRBV5-1 and TRBJ1-2, with D possibly being TRBD1 (5 bases). Trimming took off 0 bases at V and 7 bases at J, with 16 bases between the two ends. The CDR3 runs 15 residues. The germline CDR1 and CDR2 sequences are SGHRS and YFSETQ. The CDR3 DNA follows: TGCGCCAGCAGCTTGGCCGAGGCAGGGTGGGGTGGCTACACCTTC. It is translated as CASSLAEAGWGGYTF.

This clone was picked up one time. The chain has TRBV7-3 and TRBJ2-1, with a possible D match to TRBD2 (5 bases). The length of the CDR3 is 13 residues. Germline V lookup: CDR1 SGHTA, CDR2 FQGTGA. The ends were cut back, 5 bases at V and 9 bases at J, with 14 bases in the middle. The chain's CDR3 is CASSPSRAPEQFF. For the CDR3, the DNA is TGTGCCAGCAGCCCCTCGAGGGCCCCTGAGCAGTTCTTC. The whole variable domain, remainder taken from reference TRBV7-3 and TRBJ2-1, is GAGVSQTPSNKVTEKGKYVELRCDPISGHTALYWYRQSLGQGPEFLIYFQGTGAADDSGLPNDRFFAVRPEGSVSTLKIQRTERGDSAVYLCASSPSRAPEQFFGPGTRLTVL.

This sequence joins TRBV5-1 and TRBJ1-5; no firm D call. The CDR3 sequence is 15 residues long. Trimming removed 2 bases from V and 1 base from J, with 10 bases in between. Germline values: CDR1 SGHRS, CDR2 YFSETQ. The CDR3: CASSLDPGSNQPQHF. As DNA, the CDR3 is TGCGCCAGCAGCTTAGACCCCGGGAGCAATCAGCCCCAGCATTTT.